This entry lists 3 T cell receptor beta chains sequenced from one sample in a study of cytomegalovirus exposure and HLA in healthy donors. Libraries were prepared by immunoSEQ multiplex PCR; TCRdb keeps only in-frame clonotypes and omits some of them. The sample includes approximately 90,000 clones, roughly 92% seen only once; the top ten take approximately 1.1%. Sequenced material: PBMCs. The receptors derive from a woman between 25 and 40 years old in good health and CMV-seropositive.

The chain links TRBV7-9 to TRBJ2-3; a weak D match, TRBD2 (6 bases). Deletions cut 2 bases from V and 2 bases from J, with 14 bases between. The CDR3 is 16 amino acids. In germline, CDR1 is SEHNR, CDR2 FQNEAQ (reference sequence). For the CDR3, the DNA is TGTGCCAGCAGCTTACTGGCCGGGAGCGTCACAGATACGCAGTATTTT. This encodes CASSLLAGSVTDTQYF.

The chain uses TRBV5-1 and TRBJ1-2; TRBD1 aligns across 7 bases. The CDR3 has 13 amino acids. V shed 4 bases and J 8 bases; nucleotides not matched to a gene: 8. Germline-derived CDR1 and CDR2 are SGHRS and YFSETQ. Here the CDR3 reads CASSATGAGGYTF. For the CDR3, the DNA is TGCGCCAGCAGCGCAACAGGGGCCGGGGGCTACACCTTC.

The V gene is TRBV28, the J gene TRBJ1-2; weak D call: TRBD1 (5 bases). The CDR3 covers 15 residues. V dropped 6 bases and J dropped 4 bases, with 18 bases sitting between them. Germline assignment: CDR1 MDHEN and CDR2 SYDVKM. As DNA, the CDR3 is TGTGCCAGCAGAATCGACAGCGATTCTATCTATGGCTACACCTTC. Protein: CASRIDSDSIYGYTF.